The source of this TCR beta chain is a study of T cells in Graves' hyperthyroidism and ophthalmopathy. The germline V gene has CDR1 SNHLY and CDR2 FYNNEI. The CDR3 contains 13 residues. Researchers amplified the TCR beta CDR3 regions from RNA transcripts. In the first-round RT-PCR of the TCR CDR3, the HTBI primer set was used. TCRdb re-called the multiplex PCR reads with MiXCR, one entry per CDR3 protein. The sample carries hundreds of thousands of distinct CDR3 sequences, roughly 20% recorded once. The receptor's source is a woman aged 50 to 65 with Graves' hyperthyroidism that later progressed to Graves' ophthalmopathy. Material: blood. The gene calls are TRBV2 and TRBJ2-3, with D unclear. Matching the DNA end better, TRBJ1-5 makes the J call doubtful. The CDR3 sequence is CASNPDRTDTQHF. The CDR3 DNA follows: TGTGCCAGCAACCCGGACCGCACAGATACGCAGCATTTT.